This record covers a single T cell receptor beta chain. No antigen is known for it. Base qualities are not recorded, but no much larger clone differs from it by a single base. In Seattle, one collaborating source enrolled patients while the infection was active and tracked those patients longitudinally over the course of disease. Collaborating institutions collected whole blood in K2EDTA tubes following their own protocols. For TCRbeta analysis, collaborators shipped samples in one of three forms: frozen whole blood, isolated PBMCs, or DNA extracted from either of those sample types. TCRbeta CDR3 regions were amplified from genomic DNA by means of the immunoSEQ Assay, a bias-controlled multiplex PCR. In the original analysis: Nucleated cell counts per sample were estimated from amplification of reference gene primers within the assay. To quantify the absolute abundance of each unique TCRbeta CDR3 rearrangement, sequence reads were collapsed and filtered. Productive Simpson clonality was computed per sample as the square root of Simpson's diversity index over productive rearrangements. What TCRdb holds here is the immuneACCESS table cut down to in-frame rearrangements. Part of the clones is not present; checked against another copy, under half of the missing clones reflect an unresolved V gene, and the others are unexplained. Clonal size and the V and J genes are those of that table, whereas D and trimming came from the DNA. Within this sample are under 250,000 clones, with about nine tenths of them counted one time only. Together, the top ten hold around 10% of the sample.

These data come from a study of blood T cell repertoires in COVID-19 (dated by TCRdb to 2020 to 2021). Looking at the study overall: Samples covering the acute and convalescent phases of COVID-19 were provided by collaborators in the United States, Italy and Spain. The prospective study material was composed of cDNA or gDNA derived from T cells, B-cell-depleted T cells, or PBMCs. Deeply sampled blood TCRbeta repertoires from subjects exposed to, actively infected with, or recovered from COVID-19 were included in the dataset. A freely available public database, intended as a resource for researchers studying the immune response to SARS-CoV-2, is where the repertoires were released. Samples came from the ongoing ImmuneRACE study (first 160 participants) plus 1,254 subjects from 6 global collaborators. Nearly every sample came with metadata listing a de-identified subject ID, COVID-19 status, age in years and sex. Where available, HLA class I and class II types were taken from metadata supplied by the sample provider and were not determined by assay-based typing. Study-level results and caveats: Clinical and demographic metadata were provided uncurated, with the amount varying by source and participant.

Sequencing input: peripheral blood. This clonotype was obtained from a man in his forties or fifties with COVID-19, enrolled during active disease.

At the DNA level, the sequence is TGCGCCAGCAGCCAGGGACTAGCTCCCGGGGCCAACGTCCTGACTTTC. Its coded protein is CASSQGLAPGANVLTF. The chain links TRBV5-1 with TRBJ2-6, and 9 junctional nucleotides match TRBD2. V ends up 4 bases short and J 4 bases short, with an unmatched junction base count of 6. In the germline V gene, CDR1 corresponds to SGHRS and CDR2 to YFSETQ. The CDR3 numbers 16 residues from cysteine through phenylalanine. The DNA shown is the 48-base CDR3, in frame from base 1. Supplemented by the reference TRBV5-1 and TRBJ2-6 proteins around the CDR3, the complete variable domain is KAGVTQTPRYLIKTRGQQVTLSCSPISGHRSVSWYQQTPGQGLQFLFEYFSETQRNKGNFPGRFSGRQFSNSRSEMNVSTLELGDSALYLCASSQGLAPGANVLTFGAGSRLTVL.